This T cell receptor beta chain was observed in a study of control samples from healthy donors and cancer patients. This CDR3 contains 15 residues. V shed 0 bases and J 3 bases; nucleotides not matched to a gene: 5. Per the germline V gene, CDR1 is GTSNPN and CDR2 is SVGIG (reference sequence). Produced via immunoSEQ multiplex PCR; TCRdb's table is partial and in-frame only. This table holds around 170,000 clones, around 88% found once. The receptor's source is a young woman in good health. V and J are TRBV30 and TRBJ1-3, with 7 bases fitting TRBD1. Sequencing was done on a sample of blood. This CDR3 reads CAWSVRGGGGNTIYF. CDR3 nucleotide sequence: TGTGCCTGGAGTGTACGAGGGGGCGGTGGAAACACCATATATTTT.